This TCR beta chain was captured by sequencing in a study of T-cell reconstitution after alpha-beta-depleted transplantation in children (TCRdb year 2016). For context, the study as a whole: T-cell immune reconstitution after TCRalphabeta/CD19-depleted allogeneic hematopoietic cell transplantation in children was quantitatively tracked in the study by means of TCR repertoire profiling.

Paper-wide results and their limitations: The apparently early alphabetaT-cell count recovery about two months after transplant was reportedly dependent on only several hundred rapidly expanded clones derived from non-depleted graft cells. The high TCRbeta diversity at day 60 in some patients was ascribed to recipient T cells and intrathymic progenitors that had survived conditioning. The frequencies of hyperexpanded clones fell over the following months, and after one year, T-cell counts and TCRbeta diversity were mostly attributed to newly produced T cells.

Note on this clonotype: The target of this receptor is not known. No per-base quality is available; no much larger clone lies one base away.

This sample's treatment or condition label indicates: allogeneic hematopoietic cell transplantation with graft depleted of TCRalphabeta T cells and CD19 B cells. The transplant recipients were children given TCRalphabeta/CD19-depleted allogeneic hematopoietic cell grafts. Libraries were prepared through PCR. The instrument given in TCRdb is Illumina HiSeq 2500. TCR libraries were prepared with molecular barcoding, using unique molecular identifiers to normalize TCRbeta repertoire quantification. TCRdb handled the public reads itself, with Q25 trimming in fastp and clone calling in MiXCR, and kept productive beta chains. Entries are consolidated by CDR3 protein sequence, retaining the most common genes and DNA. The sample contains some 440,000 distinct CDR3 sequences, about a sixth of them found a single time. The top ten constitute 25% to 30% of the sample. The CDR3 starts with the cysteine, ends with the phenylalanine, and has 14 residues. The sequence is cut down to CDR3 DNA, 42 bases in frame from base 1. CDR1 and CDR2 are read off the germline V gene (reference sequence) as WNHNN and SYGVQD. The V and J ends are trimmed by 0 bases and 3 bases, leaving 6 bases between them.

This sequence uses TRBV10-1 and TRBJ2-1; the D gene cannot be named for sure. Here the sequenced sample was PBMCs, mostly from graft donor cells, taken 360 days after TCRalphabeta/CD19-depleted stem cell transplant. The TCR was taken from a boy under two years old who had a stem cell transplant for Wiskott-Aldrich syndrome, so the T cells may come from the graft donor. The CDR3 protein: CASSESASYNEQFF. The DNA sequence is TGCGCCAGCAGTGAGTCTGCTAGCTACAATGAGCAGTTCTTC.